Presented here are 29 T cell receptor beta chains from one specimen sequenced in a study of T cell repertoires in cytomegalovirus infection. Using its own MiXCR run on the reads, TCRdb lists one record per CDR3 protein. The sample carries about 24,000 distinct CDR3 sequences, 20% to 25% recorded once. The antigens for these receptors are not known. The sequences come from CD8+ T cells from cultured PBMCs, collected from culture after CMV antigen stimulation. The receptors come from a human donor in good health (CMV status not recorded). Some clones in this sample may be carry-over from other donors' samples.

As for this clonotype: A much more abundant neighbour one base away suggests this may be a read error. The V and J genes are TRBV5-4 and TRBJ2-1; D tentatively fits TRBD1 or TRBD2 (6 bases each). The CDR3 has 15 residues. Germline lookup yields CDR1 SGHNT and CDR2 YYREEE (reference sequence). The CDR3 region is CTSSLGAGPRNEQFF. In DNA, the CDR3 is TGTACCAGCAGCTTGGGGGCGGGGCCTAGGAATGAGCAGTTCTTC. The variable domain in full, with the rest retrieved from reference TRBV5-4 and TRBJ2-1, is ETGVTQSPTHLIKTRGQQVTLRCSSQSGHNTVSWYQQALGQGPQFIFQYYREEENGRGNFPPRFSGLQFPNYSSELNVNALELDDSALYLCTSSLGAGPRNEQFFGPGTRLTVL.

This clonotype was recorded many times. The chain is built from TRBV6-1 and TRBJ1-1; D is uncertain. V was clipped by 5 bases and J by 2 bases, with 12 bases between them. Looked up from germline, CDR1 is MNHNS and CDR2 is SASEGT. The CDR3 length is 14 residues. In nucleotides, the CDR3 is TGTGCCAGCAGTCGACAAGCGTTAAACACTGAAGCTTTCTTT. Protein sequence: CASSRQALNTEAFF.

This clonotype was seen only a few times. The chain carries TRBV19 and TRBJ1-5; D gene ambiguous. This CDR3 has 14 residues. Germline CDR1 reads LNHDA; CDR2 reads SQIVND (reference sequence). Trimming took 2 bases from V and 6 from J, leaving 11 bases between them. The CDR3 bases are TGTGCCAGTAGTATATTTGTTGACGGTCAGCCCCAGCATTTT. Translating gives CASSIFVDGQPQHF.

This chain uses TRBV7-2 with TRBJ1-4; 8 nucleotides align to TRBD1. The CDR3 runs 15 residues. Germline lookup yields CDR1 SGHTA and CDR2 FQGNSA. Trimming at V came to 6 bases and at J to 4 bases, leaving 7 bases not matched to a gene. In DNA form, the CDR3 reads TGTGCCAGCAGGACCCAGGGGGCGGTTAATGAAAAACTGTTTTTT. Protein product: CASRTQGAVNEKLFF.

There are many counts of this clonotype. V gene TRBV12-3 or TRBV12-4 combines with J gene TRBJ1-1; D uncertain. Between the trimmed V and J ends, which lost 5 bases and 0 bases, there was a span of 10 bases. This CDR3 is built from 14 residues. CDR3 residues: CASSPLAVNTEAFF. CDR3 nucleotide sequence: TGTGCCAGCAGTCCGCTTGCAGTGAACACTGAAGCTTTCTTT.

The chain employs TRBV29-1 and TRBJ2-1; 10 bases are a match to TRBD2. With V trimmed by 7 bases and J by 8 bases, 8 bases remained unmatched. Germline V gene lookup returns CDR1 SQVTM and CDR2 ANQGSEA. CDR3 length: 13 residues. CDR3 region: CSAMVTSGDEQFF. The CDR3 DNA reads TGCAGCGCTATGGTAACTAGCGGGGATGAGCAGTTCTTC.

This clonotype was observed a few times. This rearrangement joins TRBV12-3 or TRBV12-4 to TRBJ1-2, with TRBD1 identical over 10 bases. CDR3 length: 15 amino acids. V shed 5 bases and J 3 bases; nucleotides not matched to a gene: 6. The CDR3: CASSTRTGGDYGYTF. In DNA, the CDR3 is TGTGCCAGCAGTACGAGGACAGGGGGGGACTATGGCTACACCTTC.

There are many counts of this clonotype. The rearrangement uses TRBV7-8 and TRBJ1-2; 7 bases are shared with TRBD1. V shed 5 bases, J shed 4 bases, and the junction held 7 bases outside the gene matches. CDR1 and CDR2 (germline): SGHVS, FQNEAQ. CDR3 length: 14 amino acids. CDR3: CASSPWTGPYGYTF. The CDR3 coding sequence is TGTGCCAGCAGCCCGTGGACAGGACCCTATGGCTACACCTTC.

This clonotype was detected many times. The rearrangement uses TRBV7-6 and TRBJ2-7, with TRBD1 as a possible D gene (6 bases). V gave up 1 base and J gave up 6 bases, with 22 bases separating them. The CDR3 has 17 residues. Germline lookup yields CDR1 SGHVS and CDR2 FNYEAQ. The CDR3 spells CASSLEVSQGLGGEQYF. CDR3 nucleotide sequence: TGTGCCAGCAGCTTAGAGGTGTCACAGGGTCTTGGTGGCGAGCAGTACTTC.

This clonotype was seen ten or more times. The chain links TRBV12-3 or TRBV12-4 to TRBJ1-2; D is undetermined. The length of the CDR3 is 12 residues. The V end was cut by 1 base, the J end by 4 bases, with 4 bases between. In DNA, the CDR3 is TGTGCCAGCAGTTTAGGGTTCTATGGCTACACCTTC. Its protein product is CASSLGFYGYTF.

This chain uses TRBV6-2 or TRBV6-3 with TRBJ2-7, with 8 nucleotides matching TRBD1. The CDR3 loop spans 16 amino acids. Trimming at V came to 7 bases and at J to 2 bases, leaving 13 bases not matched to a gene. Germline-derived CDR1 and CDR2 are MNHEY and SVGEGT. CDR3 residues: CASTDRDIPYPYEQYF. CDR3 nucleotides: TGTGCCAGCACGGACAGGGACATACCCTATCCCTACGAGCAGTACTTC.

This clonotype was detected many times. CDR3 sequence (DNA): TGTGCCAGCAGTCCTCGCCCTTGGGAGGAACCTTATGGCTACACCTTC. Translated: CASSPRPWEEPYGYTF. The V gene is TRBV6-2 or TRBV6-3, the J gene TRBJ1-2; D is uncertain. Trimming left V 5 bases short and J 5 bases short, with 21 bases between. The CDR3 runs 16 residues. Germline CDR1 reads MNHEY; CDR2 reads SVGEGT.

This clonotype came up a few times. The chain recombines TRBV2 with TRBJ2-3, with 7 bases aligning to TRBD2. Germline CDR1 and CDR2: SNHLY and FYNNEI. The CDR3 runs to 14 residues. CDR3 sequence: CAKQMLPGGDTQYF. Written as DNA, the CDR3 is TGTGCAAAGCAGATGCTCCCGGGGGGAGATACGCAGTATTTT.

This rearrangement joins TRBV19 to TRBJ2-7; possibly TRBD2 for D (5 bases). Germline-derived CDR1 and CDR2 are LNHDA and SQIVND (reference sequence). V lost 1 base and J lost 2, with 6 bases in between. The CDR3 is 13 residues long. CDR3 sequence: CASSIAGTYEQYF. CDR3 bases: TGTGCCAGTAGTATAGCCGGGACCTACGAGCAGTACTTC.

This clonotype has only a few counts. The chain joins TRBV11-2 to TRBJ2-7; 13 bases fit TRBD2. After removal of 5 bases from V and 3 bases from J, the junction contained 4 bases not matched to a gene. The germline CDR1 and CDR2 sequences are SGHAT and FQNNGV. The length of the CDR3 is 15 residues. The CDR3 DNA reads TGTGCCAGCAGCCAGACTAGCGGGAGGAACTACGAGCAGTACTTC. Amino acids: CASSQTSGRNYEQYF. Combining the CDR3 with reference TRBV11-2 and TRBJ2-7 gives the whole variable domain EAGVAQSPRYKIIEKRQSVAFWCNPISGHATLYWYQQILGQGPKLLIQFQNNGVVDDSQLPKDRFSAERLKGVDSTLKIQPAKLEDSAVYLCASSQTSGRNYEQYFGPGTRLTVT.

The CDR3 is CASSATGLSQPQHF. CDR3 DNA sequence: TGTGCCAGTAGTGCAACAGGGTTGAGTCAGCCCCAGCATTTT. The gene calls are TRBV19 and TRBJ1-5; weak D call: TRBD1 (6 bases). Germline V lookup: CDR1 LNHDA, CDR2 SQIVND (reference sequence). V was clipped by 5 bases and J by 6 bases, with 14 bases between them. The CDR3 runs 14 residues.

In its sample, this clonotype was seen a few times. The chain uses TRBV6-6 and TRBJ1-2; the D gene is possibly TRBD1 (5 bases). Germline V lookup: CDR1 MNHNY, CDR2 SVGAGI (reference sequence). There are 16 residues in the CDR3. Trimming cost V 2 bases and J 1 base, with 14 bases left between them. The CDR3 loop reads CASSYSRAPVNYGYTF. The CDR3 DNA is TGTGCCAGCAGTTACAGCAGGGCACCAGTTAACTATGGCTACACCTTC.

This clonotype was observed a handful of times. The chain is built from TRBV27 and TRBJ1-3; D might be TRBD1 (5 bases). V was clipped by 0 bases and J by 2 bases, with 11 bases between them. Germline CDR1 is MNHEY and CDR2 is SMNVEV (reference sequence). The CDR3 length is 16 residues. CDR3 amino acids: CASSLSGVATGNTIYF. Here the CDR3 DNA reads TGTGCCAGCAGTTTATCGGGGGTCGCTACTGGAAACACCATATATTTT.

This chain links TRBV7-9 with TRBJ1-1; possible D gene TRBD1, 6 bases. Germline CDR1 and CDR2: SEHNR and FQNEAQ (reference sequence). The V end was cut by 3 bases, the J end by 3 bases, with 14 bases between. This CDR3 is built from 15 residues. In DNA, the CDR3 is TGTGCCAGCAGCTTTGCCACAGGGATGGACACTGAAGCTTTCTTT. It yields the protein CASSFATGMDTEAFF.

V gene TRBV4-2 combines with J gene TRBJ1-2; D remains ambiguous. Germline V CDR1 and CDR2: LGHNA, YNFKEQ. The germline V and J ends were trimmed by 1 base and 4 bases, with 19 bases remaining between them. The CDR3 covers 17 residues. CDR3 amino acids: CASSQGEVGRLGYGYTF. In nucleotides, the CDR3 is TGTGCCAGCAGCCAAGGGGAGGTAGGCAGGTTAGGCTATGGCTACACCTTC.

V usage is TRBV28 and J usage is TRBJ2-2; TRBD1 or TRBD2 may be the D gene (5 bases each). This CDR3 spans 15 amino acids. Between the trimmed V and J ends, which lost 4 bases and 0 bases, there was a span of 9 bases. Looked up from germline, CDR1 is MDHEN and CDR2 is SYDVKM. The CDR3 sequence is CASSSGRANTGELFF. CDR3 in DNA: TGTGCCAGCAGTTCGGGACGGGCGAACACCGGGGAGCTGTTTTTT. Using reference TRBV28 and TRBJ2-2 for the parts outside the CDR3, the full variable domain is DVKVTQSSRYLVKRTGEKVFLECVQDMDHENMFWYRQDPGLGLRLIYFSYDVKMKEKGDIPEGYSVSREKKERFSLILESASTNQTSMYLCASSSGRANTGELFFGEGSRLTVL.

This clonotype was detected many times. V usage is TRBV12-3 or TRBV12-4 and J usage is TRBJ2-1; tentative D call: TRBD1 (5 bases). The CDR3 loop spans 15 amino acids. Trimming removed 1 base from V and 0 bases from J, with 7 bases in between. CDR3 region: CASSLGQSSYNEQFF. DNA of the CDR3: TGTGCCAGCAGTTTAGGACAGAGCTCCTACAATGAGCAGTTCTTC.

This clonotype was detected ten times or more. J is TRBJ2-1 and V is TRBV7-2; 14 bases are a match to TRBD2. V trimming: 4 bases; J trimming: 8 bases; junction bases outside the gene matches: 7. The CDR3 is 16 residues long. The germline gives CDR1 SGHTA, CDR2 FQGNSA. CDR3 DNA: TGTGCCAGCAGCTCCGGACTAGCGGGGGGAAAAGATGAGCAGTTCTTC. Amino acids: CASSSGLAGGKDEQFF.

About this clonotype itself: Just one base apart from a much larger clone, this may be a read error. The rearrangement joins TRBV27 to TRBJ2-7; D gene uncertain. Germline lookup yields CDR1 MNHEY and CDR2 SMNVEV (reference sequence). The CDR3 is 14 amino acids. V lost 0 bases, J lost 2 bases, and 8 bases lay in between. CDR3 bases: TGTGCCAGCAGTTTATCGCAGAGAGCCTACGAGCAGTACTTC. Amino acids: CASSLSQRAYEQYF.

This clonotype was seen only a few times. V is TRBV7-9 and J is TRBJ2-1; D ambiguous. CDR3 length equals 15 residues. Germline loops: CDR1 SEHNR, CDR2 FQNEAQ (reference sequence). Trimming left V 6 bases short and J 1 base short, with 13 bases between. The CDR3 DNA sequence: TGTGCCAGCAGTCCCGCCGGGCGGTCCTACAATGAGCAGTTCTTC. The encoded protein is CASSPAGRSYNEQFF.

The chain employs TRBV19 and TRBJ1-1; the D gene is possibly TRBD1 (6 bases). The length of the CDR3 is 14 residues. The germline CDR1 and CDR2 sequences are LNHDA and SQIVND (reference sequence). Trimming cost V 7 bases and J 11 bases, with 23 bases left between them. The CDR3, as DNA: TGTGCCAGTAAGAAAGTGGCGCCAGGGGTAGATGCTTTCTTT. This translates into CASKKVAPGVDAFF.

The rearrangement joins TRBV5-6 to TRBJ1-6; D is uncertain. The CDR3 is 13 amino acids. V dropped 0 bases and J dropped 11 bases, with 9 bases sitting between them. Germline V gene lookup returns CDR1 SGHDT and CDR2 YYEEEE. CDR3 in amino acids: CASSLVGGTPLHF. Written as DNA, the CDR3 is TGTGCCAGCAGCTTGGTGGGAGGCACACCCCTCCACTTT.

The CDR3 loop reads CASSNTPRQFVSTDTQYF. CDR3 sequence (DNA): TGTGCCAGCTCAAACACCCCTCGACAGTTTGTGAGCACAGATACGCAGTATTTT. The V call is TRBV18, the J call TRBJ2-3; perhaps TRBD1 as D (5 bases). The CDR3 has 18 residues. CDR1 is KGHSH, CDR2 LQKENI, per germline. Trimming took 5 bases from V and 0 from J, leaving 21 bases between them.

Only a few counts were recorded for this clonotype. CDR3 residues: CASSLSGPEQFF. CDR3 DNA: TGTGCCAGCAGTTTGTCCGGACCTGAGCAGTTCTTC. V usage is TRBV28 and J usage is TRBJ2-1, with D uncertain. The CDR3 is 12 amino acids. The V end lost 3 bases, the J end lost 9 bases, and 9 bases lay between the germline ends. The germline V gene has CDR1 MDHEN and CDR2 SYDVKM.